This T cell receptor (beta chain) was recovered during a study of cytomegalovirus exposure and HLA in healthy donors. The donors were in the approximately 120-subject validation cohort, distinct from the 666-subject first cohort. The CDR3 is 15 residues long. Trimming pared 3 bases from V and 4 bases from J, leaving 15 bases between. In germline, CDR1 is SEHNR, CDR2 FQNEAQ (reference sequence). This clone has a handful of counts. Using immunoSEQ multiplex PCR, the repertoire was profiled, and TCRdb retains in-frame clones only, with some absent. The data contain approximately 150,000 clones, around 81% of them singletons.

The sequence came from a man aged 25 to 40 in good health and CMV-seropositive. Sequenced sample: PBMCs. The chain carries TRBV7-9 and TRBJ1-2; D might be TRBD1 (5 bases). CDR3 in amino acids: CASSFSRGHGYGYTF. The CDR3, as DNA: TGTGCCAGCAGCTTTAGCCGCGGACACGGCTATGGCTACACCTTC. Full variable domain (remainder filled in from reference TRBV7-9 and TRBJ1-2): DTGVSQNPRHKITKRGQNVTFRCDPISEHNRLYWYRQTLGQGPEFLTYFQNEAQLEKSRLLSDRFSAERPKGSFSTLEIQRTEQGDSAMYLCASSFSRGHGYGYTFGSGTRLTVV.